This T cell receptor beta chain was sequenced for a study of persistence of HIV-infected CD4 T cells (dated by TCRdb to 2018 to 2021). Notes on the research overall: The study isolated CMV- and HIV-1 Gag-responding CD4+ T cells from ART-treated individuals to examine antigen-driven clonal expansion of HIV-1-infected cells. The TCR cluster analysis across participants included under ten participants for CMV and 6 or 7 participants for Gag. Suppressive ART had been received by participants for a median of about eight years. Peripheral blood samples of up to roughly 200 mL were collected at multiple time points, except for a couple of participants, who underwent leukapheresis at a single time point. The clonality of all cells in each sorted population was measured by TCRbeta sequencing, and the clonality of infected cells was measured by proviral sequencing. General conclusions and limits of the study: Significantly lower TCRbeta richness was observed in CMV- and Gag-responding cells than in anti-CD3/anti-CD28-responding cells, and higher oligoclonality was observed in CMV-responding cells than in CD3/CD28-stimulated and Gag-responding cells. Bulk TCR analyses could not be limited to the rare CMV-responding cells that actually contained HIV-1 proviruses. Within the same sorted populations, TCR oligoclonality correlated with proviral oligoclonality. Antigen-responding cells were enriched for degenerate expanded CDR3beta sequences, which suggests convergent selection of CD4+ responses to CMV and Gag. Only a small number of individuals took part in the study, and the range of antigens tested was limited.

Including the terminal cysteine and phenylalanine, the CDR3 comprises 13 residues. Of all the DNA, just the CDR3 is kept, 39 bases in frame from base 1. A distance of 7 bases separates the germline ends of V and J, which lose 1 base and 6 bases respectively. With respect to this clone: The antigen this receptor binds is unknown. No base quality values were provided; no much bigger clone lies one nucleotide off. The same CDR3 can be traced to other DNA sequences in this sample.

Per the publication, the treatment or condition label means: suppressive antiretroviral therapy. A pool of overlapping HIV-1 Gag 15-mer peptides was used at 0.8 to 1 ug per peptide per mL for cell stimulation. Nonresponding CD40L-negative CD69-negative CD45RO-high memory CD4+ T cells were sorted as memory populations depleted of antigen-responding cells. Participants were HIV-1-infected adults who started suppressive ART during chronic infection. Participants had undetectable plasma HIV-1 RNA below 50 copies/mL for at least 4 years. To be included, participants needed a CD4+ T cell count above 400 cells/uL and a positive CMV serology. Before stimulation, PBMCs were isolated using density centrifugation and depleted of CD8+ T cells. Stimulation of CD8-depleted PBMCs was carried out for 15 to 20 hours with anti-CD28/CD49d costimulation, CD40-blocking antibody and enfuvirtide, to prevent new infections. Cell sorting was done on a Beckman Coulter MoFlo Legacy or XDP sorter, and dead cells were excluded with propidium iodide. For samples with more than one million cells, genomic DNA was extracted with the QIAamp DNA Mini Kit, and for all other samples the Quick-DNA Microprep Kit was used.

The immunoSEQ hsTCRB assay version 4 in survey mode was used to sequence TCRbeta repertoires from genomic DNA. Genomic DNA was diluted to approximately 9.4 ng/uL, and up to 1 ug per sample was used for TCRbeta sequencing. The published analysis was carried out like this. TCRbeta data were analyzed in ImmunoSeq Analyzer 3.0, with diversity computed on productive nucleotide rearrangements. The improved Chao index was used to estimate lower-bound TCR diversity, and the Gini coefficient was used to estimate clonality using the Immunarch R package. Nucleotide rearrangements that differed but encoded the same CDR3beta amino acid sequence were counted as separate clonotypes. TCRbeta sequences significantly enriched in antigen-responding cells relative to anti-CD3/anti-CD28-activated cells were identified by differential abundance analysis. Using predicted peptide-MHC specificity as the basis, GLIPH2 grouped TCRs into clusters, both for each participant individually and for the merged data sets that combined participants. TCRdb's version of the immuneACCESS table is confined to in-frame rearrangements and falls short of the full clone set. An unresolved V gene accounts for under half of the shortfall where checked; the remainder is of unknown origin. That table supplies the V and J calls and clone size; D and trimming were determined from the DNA. The sample records around 39,000 clones, approximately 85% of which are singletons. The ten biggest clones cover almost 1% of the sample.

The sequence was obtained from an adult with HIV. The donor label of this sample is uncertain. The sample here was cultured CD4+ T cells from PBMCs, taken from a patient who received antiretroviral therapy. Explained via the paper, the cell subset or site label denotes: CD40L-CD69- CD45RO-high memory CD4 T cells not responding to Gag peptides. The rearranged chain carries TRBV12-3 or TRBV12-4 and TRBJ2-1, with no confident D gene call. Here the CDR3 is given as CASSLDRSNEQFF. The nucleotides are TGTGCCAGCAGTTTAGACAGATCCAATGAGCAGTTCTTC.